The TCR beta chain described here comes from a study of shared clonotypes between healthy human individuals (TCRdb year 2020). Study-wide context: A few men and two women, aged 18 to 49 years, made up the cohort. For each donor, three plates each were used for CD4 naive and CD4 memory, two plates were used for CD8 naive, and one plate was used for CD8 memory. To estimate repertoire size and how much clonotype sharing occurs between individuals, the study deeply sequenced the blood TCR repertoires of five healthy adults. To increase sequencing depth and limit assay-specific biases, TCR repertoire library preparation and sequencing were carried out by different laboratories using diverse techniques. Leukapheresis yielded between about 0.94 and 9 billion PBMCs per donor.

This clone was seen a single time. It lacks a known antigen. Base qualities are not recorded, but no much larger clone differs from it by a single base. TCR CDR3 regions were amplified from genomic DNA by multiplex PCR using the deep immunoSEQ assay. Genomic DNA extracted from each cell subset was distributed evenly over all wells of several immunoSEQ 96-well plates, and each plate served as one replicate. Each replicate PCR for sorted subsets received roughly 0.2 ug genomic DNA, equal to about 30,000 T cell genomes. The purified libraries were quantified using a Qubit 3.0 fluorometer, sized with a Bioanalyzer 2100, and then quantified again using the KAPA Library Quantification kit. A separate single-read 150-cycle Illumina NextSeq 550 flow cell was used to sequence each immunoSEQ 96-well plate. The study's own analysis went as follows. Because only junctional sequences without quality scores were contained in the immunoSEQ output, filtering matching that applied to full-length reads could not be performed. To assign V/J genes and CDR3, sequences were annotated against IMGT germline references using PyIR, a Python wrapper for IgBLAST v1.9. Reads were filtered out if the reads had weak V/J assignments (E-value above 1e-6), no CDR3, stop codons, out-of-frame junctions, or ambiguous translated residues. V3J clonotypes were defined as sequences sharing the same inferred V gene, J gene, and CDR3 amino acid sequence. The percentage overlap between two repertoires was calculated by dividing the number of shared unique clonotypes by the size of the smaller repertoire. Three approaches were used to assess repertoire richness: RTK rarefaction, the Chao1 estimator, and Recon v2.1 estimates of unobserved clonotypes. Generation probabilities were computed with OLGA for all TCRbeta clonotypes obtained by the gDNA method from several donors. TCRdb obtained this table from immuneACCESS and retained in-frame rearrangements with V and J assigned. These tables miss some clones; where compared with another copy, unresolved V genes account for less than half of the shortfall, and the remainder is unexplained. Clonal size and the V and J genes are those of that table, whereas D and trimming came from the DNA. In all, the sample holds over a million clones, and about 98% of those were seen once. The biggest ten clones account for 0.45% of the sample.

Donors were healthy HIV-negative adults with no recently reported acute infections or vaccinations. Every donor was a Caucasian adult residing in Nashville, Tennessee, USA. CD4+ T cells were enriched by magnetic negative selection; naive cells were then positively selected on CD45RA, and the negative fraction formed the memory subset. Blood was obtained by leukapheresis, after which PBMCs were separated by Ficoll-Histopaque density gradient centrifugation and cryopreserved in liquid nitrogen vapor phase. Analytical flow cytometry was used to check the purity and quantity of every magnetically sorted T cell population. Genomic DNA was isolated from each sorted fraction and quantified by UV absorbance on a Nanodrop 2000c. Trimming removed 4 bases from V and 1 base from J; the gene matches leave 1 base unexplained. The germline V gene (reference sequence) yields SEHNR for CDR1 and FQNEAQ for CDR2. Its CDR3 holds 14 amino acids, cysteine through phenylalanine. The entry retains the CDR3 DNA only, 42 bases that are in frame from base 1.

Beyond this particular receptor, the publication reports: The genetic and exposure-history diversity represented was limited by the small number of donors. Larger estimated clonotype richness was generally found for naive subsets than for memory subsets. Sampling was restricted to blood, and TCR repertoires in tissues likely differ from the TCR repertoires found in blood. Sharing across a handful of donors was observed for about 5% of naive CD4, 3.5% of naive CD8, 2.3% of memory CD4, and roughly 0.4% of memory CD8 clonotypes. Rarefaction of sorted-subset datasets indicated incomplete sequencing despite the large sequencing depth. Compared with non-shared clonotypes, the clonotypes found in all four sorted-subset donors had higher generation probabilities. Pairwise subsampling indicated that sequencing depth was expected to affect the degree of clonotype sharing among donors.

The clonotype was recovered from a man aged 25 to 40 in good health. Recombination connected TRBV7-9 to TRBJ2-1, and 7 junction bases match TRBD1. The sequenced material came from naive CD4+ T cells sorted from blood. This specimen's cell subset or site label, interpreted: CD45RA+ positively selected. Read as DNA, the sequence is TGTGCCAGCAGCTCGACAGGGTCCTACAATGAGCAGTTCTTC. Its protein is CASSSTGSYNEQFF.